The 14 T cell receptor beta chains below come from one sample, sequenced in a study of blood T cell repertoires in COVID-19. Assay: immunoSEQ multiplex PCR; the TCRdb copy retains only in-frame clones and omits some. The sample records 54,000 or so clones, approximately 83% being singletons. Sequencing was carried out using peripheral blood. These receptors came from a woman older than 75 with acute or convalescent COVID-19.

CDR3 DNA: TGTGCCACCAGCAGAGATGGGGACAGGGGGAATCAGCCCCAGCATTTT. Its translation: CATSRDGDRGNQPQHF. V and J are TRBV15 and TRBJ1-5; 11 positions match TRBD1. V gave up 0 bases and J gave up 4 bases; unmatched junction bases: 2. CDR3 size: 16 residues. Germline CDR1 reads LNHNV; CDR2 reads YYDKDF (reference sequence).

This clone has ten or more counts. V is TRBV5-6 and J is TRBJ2-7, with 7 bases lining up with TRBD2. V was pared by 0 bases and J by 3 bases, with 6 bases of the junction left unmatched. The CDR3 totals 15 residues. The germline V gene encodes CDR1 SGHDT and CDR2 YYEEEE. CDR3 protein: CASSLGQGGNYEQYF. CDR3 nucleotides: TGTGCCAGCAGCTTGGGTCAGGGAGGGAACTACGAGCAGTACTTC. The full variable domain, its missing parts supplied by reference TRBV5-6 and TRBJ2-7, is DAGVTQSPTHLIKTRGQQVTLRCSPKSGHDTVSWYQQALGQGPQFIFQYYEEEERQRGNFPDRFSGHQFPNYSSELNVNALLLGDSALYLCASSLGQGGNYEQYFGPGTRLTVT.

A few counts support this clone. CDR3 protein: CASSARYYEQYF. CDR3 DNA: TGCGCCAGCAGTGCGCGCTACTACGAGCAGTACTTC. V gene TRBV10-1 combines with J gene TRBJ2-7; D unclear. Trimming stripped 4 bases from V and 3 bases from J, with 7 bases between. The germline V gene has CDR1 WNHNN and CDR2 SYGVQD (reference sequence). CDR3 length: 12 residues.

This clone appeared a single time. The genes are TRBV4-1 and TRBJ2-2; 7 bases are a match to TRBD2. Germline-derived CDR1 and CDR2 are MGHRA and YSYEKL. After removal of 0 bases from V and 1 base from J, the junction contained 5 bases not matched to a gene. CDR3 size: 17 residues. DNA for the CDR3: TGCGCCAGCAGCCAAGAAGGCGGGAGTCTGAACACCGGGGAGCTGTTTTTT. This sequence encodes CASSQEGGSLNTGELFF.

V usage is TRBV5-8 and J usage is TRBJ2-5; 15 nucleotides match TRBD2. CDR1 and CDR2 from the germline V gene are SGHTS and YDEGEE. CDR3 length: 16 residues. The ends lost 4 bases at V and 7 bases at J; junction bases unmatched: 8. CDR3 in DNA: TGTGCCAGCAGCCGGACTAGCGGGGGGGACCGGGCGACCCAGTACTTC. Amino acid sequence: CASSRTSGGDRATQYF.

This rearrangement joins TRBV2 to TRBJ2-3; D is possibly TRBD2 (7 bases). This CDR3 is 15 amino acids long. V lost 4 bases, J lost 3 bases, and 14 bases lay in between. In germline, CDR1 is SNHLY, CDR2 FYNNEI. In DNA form, the CDR3 reads TGTGCCAGCAGTGCTTGGGGAGGGGGGACAGATACGCAGTATTTT. Translation: CASSAWGGGTDTQYF.

This sequence joins TRBV29-1 and TRBJ1-4; D unresolved. Trimming removed 7 bases from V and 7 bases from J, with 16 bases in between. Germline values: CDR1 SQVTM, CDR2 ANQGSEA. CDR3 length equals 13 residues. The CDR3 DNA sequence: TGCAGCGGCCGTGCGGGTCCGAGTGAAAAACTGTTTTTT. Protein: CSGRAGPSEKLFF.

The chain employs TRBV7-2 and TRBJ2-5, with 12 bases lining up with TRBD2. The ends lost 6 bases at V and 4 bases at J; junction bases unmatched: 3. CDR1 is SGHTA, CDR2 FQGNSA, per germline. This CDR3 has 14 residues. In DNA, the CDR3 is TGTGCCAGCAGTCTAGCGGGGGGGGTAGAGACCCAGTACTTC. Amino acid sequence: CASSLAGGVETQYF.

The rearrangement links TRBV6-5 to TRBJ2-1; maybe TRBD1 (6 bases). Germline V gives CDR1 MNHEY, CDR2 SVGAGI. V dropped 0 bases and J dropped 6 bases, with 15 bases sitting between them. The CDR3 length is 16 residues. The CDR3: CASSYSAGAIGNEQFF. In DNA form, the CDR3 reads TGTGCCAGCAGTTACTCTGCAGGGGCGATCGGCAATGAGCAGTTCTTC.

The V and J genes are TRBV29-1 and TRBJ2-3; TRBD2 agrees at 7 bases. J gave up 3 bases and V 6 bases, and 6 bases lay outside the gene matches. The CDR3 has 13 residues. Germline V CDR1 and CDR2: SQVTM, ANQGSEA. The CDR3 protein is CSVTSDLTDTQYF. As DNA, the CDR3 is TGCAGCGTCACTAGCGATCTAACAGATACGCAGTATTTT.

V and J are TRBV11-1 and TRBJ2-1; 8 bases agree with TRBD2. The CDR3 has 14 amino acids. CDR1 SGHAT and CDR2 FQDESV come from the germline V gene (reference sequence). The trim removed 4 bases at V and 4 bases at J, leaving 3 bases unmatched. The CDR3 is CASSSRGAYNEQFF. In DNA form, the CDR3 reads TGTGCCAGCAGCTCGCGGGGGGCTTACAATGAGCAGTTCTTC.

The chain carries TRBV6-1 and TRBJ1-5; no clear D. Germline V CDR1 and CDR2: MNHNS, SASEGT. This CDR3 spans 13 amino acids. Trimming took 2 bases from V and 5 from J, leaving 7 bases between them. CDR3 loop: CASSESFYQPQHF. The CDR3 coding sequence is TGTGCCAGCAGTGAATCTTTCTATCAGCCCCAGCATTTT.

The chain recombines TRBV9 with TRBJ1-4; 7 bases match TRBD1. Trimming removed 4 bases from V and 0 bases from J; junction bases left unmatched: 6. The CDR3 has 16 residues. Germline loops: CDR1 SGDLS, CDR2 YYNGEE. CDR3 protein: CASSRDSQATNEKLFF. In nucleotides, the CDR3 is TGTGCCAGCAGCCGGGACAGCCAAGCAACTAATGAAAAACTGTTTTTT.

This chain links TRBV27 with TRBJ2-7; 8 nucleotides agree with TRBD1. The CDR3 is 14 residues long. The V gene end was trimmed by 5 bases and the J gene end by 3 bases; junction bases not matched to a gene: 6. CDR1 is MNHEY and CDR2 is SMNVEV in the germline V gene (reference sequence). DNA of the CDR3: TGTGCCAGCAGTGCGGACAGGGTCGTCTACGAGCAGTACTTC. Translated: CASSADRVVYEQYF.